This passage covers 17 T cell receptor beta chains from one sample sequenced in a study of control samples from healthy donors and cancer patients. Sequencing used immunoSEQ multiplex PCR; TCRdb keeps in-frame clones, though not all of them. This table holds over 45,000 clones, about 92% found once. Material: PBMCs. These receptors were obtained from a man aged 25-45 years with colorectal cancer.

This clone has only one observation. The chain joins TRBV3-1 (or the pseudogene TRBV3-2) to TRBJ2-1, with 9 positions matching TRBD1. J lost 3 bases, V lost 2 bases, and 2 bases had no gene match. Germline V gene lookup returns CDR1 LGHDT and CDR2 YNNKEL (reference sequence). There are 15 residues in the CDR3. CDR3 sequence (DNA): TGTGCCAGCAGCCAATGGGACAGGGACTACAATGAGCAGTTCTTC. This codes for CASSQWDRDYNEQFF.

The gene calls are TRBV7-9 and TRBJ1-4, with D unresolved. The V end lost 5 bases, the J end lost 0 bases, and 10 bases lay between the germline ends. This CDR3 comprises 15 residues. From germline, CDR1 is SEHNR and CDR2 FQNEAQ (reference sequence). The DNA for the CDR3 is TGTGCCAGCAGCATCCGGGAGGCAACTAATGAAAAACTGTTTTTT. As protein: CASSIREATNEKLFF.

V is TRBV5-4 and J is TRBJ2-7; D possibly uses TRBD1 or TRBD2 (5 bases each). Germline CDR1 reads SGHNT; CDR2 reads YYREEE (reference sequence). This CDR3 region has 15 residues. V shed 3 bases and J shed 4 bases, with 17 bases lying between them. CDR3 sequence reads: CASSSGTAVAYEQYF. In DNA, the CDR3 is TGTGCCAGCAGCTCCGGGACCGCGGTAGCATACGAGCAGTACTTC.

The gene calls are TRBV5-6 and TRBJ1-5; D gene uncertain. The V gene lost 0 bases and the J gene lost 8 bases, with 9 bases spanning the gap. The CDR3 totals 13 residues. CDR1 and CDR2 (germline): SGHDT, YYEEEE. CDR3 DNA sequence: TGTGCCAGCAGCTTGGCTTTTTCGGAGCCCCAGCATTTT. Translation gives CASSLAFSEPQHF.

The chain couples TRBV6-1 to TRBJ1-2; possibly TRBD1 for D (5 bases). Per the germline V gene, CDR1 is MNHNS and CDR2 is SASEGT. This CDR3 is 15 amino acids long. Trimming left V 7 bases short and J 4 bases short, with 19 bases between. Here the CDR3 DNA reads TGTGCCAGCACGGGCATTGTTTCGGGGGGCTATGGCTACACCTTC. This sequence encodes CASTGIVSGGYGYTF.

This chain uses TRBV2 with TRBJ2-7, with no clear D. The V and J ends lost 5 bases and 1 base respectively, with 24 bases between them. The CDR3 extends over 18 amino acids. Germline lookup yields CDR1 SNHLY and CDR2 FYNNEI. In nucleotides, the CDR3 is TGTGCCAGCAGTTTCCCCCCCCGAGTAAATCCGTCATCCTACGAGCAGTACTTC. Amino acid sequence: CASSFPPRVNPSSYEQYF.

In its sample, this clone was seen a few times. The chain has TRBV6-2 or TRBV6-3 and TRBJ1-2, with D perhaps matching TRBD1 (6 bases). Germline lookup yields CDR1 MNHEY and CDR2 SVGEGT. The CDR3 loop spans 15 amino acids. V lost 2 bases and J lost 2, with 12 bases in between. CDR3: CASSYAGGRNYGYTF. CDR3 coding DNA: TGTGCCAGCAGTTACGCGGGGGGGCGAAACTATGGCTACACCTTC.

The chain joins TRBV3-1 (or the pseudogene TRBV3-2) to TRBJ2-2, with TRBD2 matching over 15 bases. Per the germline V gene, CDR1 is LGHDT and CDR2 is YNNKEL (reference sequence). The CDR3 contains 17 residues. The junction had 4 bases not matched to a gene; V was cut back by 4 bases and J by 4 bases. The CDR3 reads CASSLGLAGGFTGELFF. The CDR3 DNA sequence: TGTGCCAGCAGCCTCGGACTAGCGGGGGGGTTCACCGGGGAGCTGTTTTTT.

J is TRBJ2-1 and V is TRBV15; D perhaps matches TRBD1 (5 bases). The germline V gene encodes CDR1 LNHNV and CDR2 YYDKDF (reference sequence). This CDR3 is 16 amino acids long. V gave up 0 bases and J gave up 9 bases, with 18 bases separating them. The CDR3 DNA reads TGTGCCACCAGCAGAGAGAGAACGGTACAGGCAAGTGAGCAGTTCTTC. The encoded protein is CATSRERTVQASEQFF. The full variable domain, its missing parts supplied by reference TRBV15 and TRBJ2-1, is DAMVIQNPRYQVTQFGKPVTLSCSQTLNHNVMYWYQQKSSQAPKLLFHYYDKDFNNEADTPDNFQSRRPNTSFCFLDIRSPGLGDTAMYLCATSRERTVQASEQFFGPGTRLTVL.

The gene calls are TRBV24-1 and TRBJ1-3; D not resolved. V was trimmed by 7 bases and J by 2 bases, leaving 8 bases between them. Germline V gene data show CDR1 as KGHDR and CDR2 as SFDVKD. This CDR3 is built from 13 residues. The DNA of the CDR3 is TGTGCCACCAGGGGAGGTCCTGGAAACACCATATATTTT. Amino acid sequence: CATRGGPGNTIYF.

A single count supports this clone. The CDR3 sequence: CASSLEVNQPQHF. The CDR3 bases are TGCGCCAGCAGCTTAGAGGTTAATCAGCCCCAGCATTTT. This chain links TRBV5-1 with TRBJ1-5; unclear D gene. The germline gives CDR1 SGHRS, CDR2 YFSETQ. The CDR3 covers 13 residues. V was cut by 2 bases and J by 4 bases, with 7 bases left in between.

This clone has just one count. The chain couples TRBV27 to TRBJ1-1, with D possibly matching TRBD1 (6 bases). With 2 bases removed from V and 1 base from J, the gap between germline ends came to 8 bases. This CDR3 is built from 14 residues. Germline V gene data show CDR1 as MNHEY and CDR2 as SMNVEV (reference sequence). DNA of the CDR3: TGTGCCAGCAGTTTAAGGGGGTGGAACACTGAAGCTTTCTTT. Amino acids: CASSLRGWNTEAFF.

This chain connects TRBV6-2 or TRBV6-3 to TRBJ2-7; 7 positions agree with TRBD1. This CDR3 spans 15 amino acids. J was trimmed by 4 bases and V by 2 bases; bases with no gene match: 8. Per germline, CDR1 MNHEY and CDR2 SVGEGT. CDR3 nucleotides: TGTGCCAGCAGTTACGGGGCAGGGGGTAAATACGAGCAGTACGTC. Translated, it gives CASSYGAGGKYEQYV.

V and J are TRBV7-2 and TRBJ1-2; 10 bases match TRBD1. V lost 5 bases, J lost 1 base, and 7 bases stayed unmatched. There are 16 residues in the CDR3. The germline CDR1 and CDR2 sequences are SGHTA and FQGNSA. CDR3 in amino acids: CASSLRTGGHNYGYTF. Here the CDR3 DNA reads TGTGCCAGCAGCCTACGGACAGGGGGACATAACTATGGCTACACCTTC.

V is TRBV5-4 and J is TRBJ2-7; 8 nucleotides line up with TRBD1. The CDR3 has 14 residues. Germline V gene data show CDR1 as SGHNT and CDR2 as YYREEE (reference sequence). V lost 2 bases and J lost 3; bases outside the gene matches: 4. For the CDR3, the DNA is TGTGCCAGCAGCTTATGGACAGGGAACTACGAGCAGTACTTC. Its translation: CASSLWTGNYEQYF.

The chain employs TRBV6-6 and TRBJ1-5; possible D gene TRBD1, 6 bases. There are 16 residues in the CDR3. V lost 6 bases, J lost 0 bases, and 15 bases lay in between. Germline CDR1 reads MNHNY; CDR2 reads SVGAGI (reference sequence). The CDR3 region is CASSLAQGNSNQPQHF. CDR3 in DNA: TGTGCCAGCAGCCTAGCACAGGGTAATAGCAATCAGCCCCAGCATTTT.

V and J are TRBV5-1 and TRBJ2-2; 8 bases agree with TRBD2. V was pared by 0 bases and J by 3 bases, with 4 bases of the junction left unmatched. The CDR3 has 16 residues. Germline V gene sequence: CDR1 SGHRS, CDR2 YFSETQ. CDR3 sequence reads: CASSLEVAGYTGELFF. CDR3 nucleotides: TGCGCCAGCAGCTTGGAGGTAGCGGGGTACACCGGGGAGCTGTTTTTT.